This T cell receptor (beta chain) is drawn from a study of PD-1 blockade in classical Hodgkin lymphoma. Across the whole study: Intravenous nivolumab at 3 mg/kg was given to patients every 2 weeks.

The ends were cut back, 0 bases at V and 5 bases at J, with 6 bases in the middle. There are 13 residues in the CDR3. Germline CDR1 is SGDLS and CDR2 is YYNGEE. Measured with immunoSEQ multiplex PCR; TCRdb has only the in-frame clones, and not every one. This sample carries some 86,000 clones, 90% of them seen once, and the ten largest clones take around 2.7%. The time point here: cycle 4 day 1 (C4D1), after 6 weeks of nivolumab. Every one of the patients relapsed after autologous stem cell transplantation (brentuximab vedotin exposure was variable). Source: peripheral blood mononuclear cells (PBMCs), taken before the fourth cycle of nivolumab. This chain joins TRBV9 and TRBJ2-1; D not certain. The source of this sequence is a human donor with classical Hodgkin lymphoma. Written as DNA, the CDR3 is TGTGCCAGCAGCGTAGAGTGGCACAATGAGCAGTTCTTC. It specifies CASSVEWHNEQFF.